The subject of this entry is one T cell receptor beta chain. This entry belongs to a study of blood T cell repertoires in COVID-19. Authors' analysis steps: Amplification with reference gene primers provided the estimates of nucleated cell counts. Only in-frame clones appear in the TCRdb table, and some are missing; sequencing was by immunoSEQ multiplex PCR. V and J calls and clone size are copied from that table; D and trimming were computed from the DNA. The data hold 310,000 or so clones, with 89% observed a single time. Between the trimmed V and J ends, which lost 2 bases and 4 bases, there was a span of 20 bases. Germline V lookup: CDR1 SGHAT, CDR2 FQNNGV. The CDR3 spans 17 residues.

This chain links TRBV11-2 with TRBJ2-5; tentative D call: TRBD2 (6 bases). The source material was PBMCs or T cells enriched from blood (not recorded which). The sequence was collected from a middle-aged woman who had recovered from COVID-19. As DNA, the CDR3 is TGTGCCAGCAGCTTATTAGGGTTTGGGGCGGGGCTAGAGACCCAGTACTTC. Protein: CASSLLGFGAGLETQYF.